This entry describes one T cell receptor beta chain. This sample was included in a study of blood T cell repertoires in COVID-19. Study-wide background: Sites across the United States, Italy and Spain contributed samples from acute and convalescent COVID-19. Sample material is recorded as cDNA or gDNA derived from T cells, B-cell-depleted T cells, or PBMCs.

In the original processing: Estimated nucleated cell counts came from reference gene primer amplification. Libraries were prepared by immunoSEQ multiplex PCR; TCRdb keeps only in-frame clonotypes and omits some of them. V and J calls and clone size are given by that table; D and trimming were obtained from the DNA. Here the sample spans tens of thousands of clones, 81% being singletons. Per the germline V gene, CDR1 is LGHDT and CDR2 is YNNKEL (reference sequence). Trimming left V 4 bases short and J 7 bases short, with 23 bases between. The CDR3 loop spans 17 amino acids. Sequencing input: peripheral blood. V is TRBV3-1 (or the pseudogene TRBV3-2) and J is TRBJ1-5, with D hard to call. The origin of this receptor is a human donor in a cohort sampled during active COVID-19. In DNA, the CDR3 is TGTGCCAGCAGCCGCACCCGAGCGGGAATGCTTAGACAGCCCCAGCATTTT. Protein: CASSRTRAGMLRQPQHF.